This T cell receptor (beta chain) stems from a study of OX40 agonist ivuxolimab in advanced cancers. Looking at the study overall: Ivuxolimab, an antibody acting as an agonist of OX40 (CD134), was used to treat patients. Points from the study as a whole: There were also nonresponders showing low normalized T-cell clonal expansion.

This clone was found once. What it binds is unknown. This CDR3 is built from 13 residues. V dropped 4 bases and J dropped 7 bases, with 9 bases sitting between them. Germline V gene data show CDR1 as SGDLS and CDR2 as YYNGEE. The repertoire was sequenced with immunoSEQ multiplex PCR; TCRdb's copy has only in-frame clones and lacks some. The sample contains approximately 35,000 clones, 60% to 75% of which appear only once. The TCR sequence derives from an adult with an advanced solid tumor such as melanoma, head and neck, liver or kidney cancer. The starting material was CD4+ or CD8+ T cells sorted from blood, obtained in a trial of the OX40 agonist ivuxolimab. This chain joins TRBV9 and TRBJ1-6; tentatively, D is TRBD1 (5 bases). The CDR3 bases are TGTGCCAGCAGCACGGGGCCAAATTCACCCCTCCACTTT. Translated, it gives CASSTGPNSPLHF.